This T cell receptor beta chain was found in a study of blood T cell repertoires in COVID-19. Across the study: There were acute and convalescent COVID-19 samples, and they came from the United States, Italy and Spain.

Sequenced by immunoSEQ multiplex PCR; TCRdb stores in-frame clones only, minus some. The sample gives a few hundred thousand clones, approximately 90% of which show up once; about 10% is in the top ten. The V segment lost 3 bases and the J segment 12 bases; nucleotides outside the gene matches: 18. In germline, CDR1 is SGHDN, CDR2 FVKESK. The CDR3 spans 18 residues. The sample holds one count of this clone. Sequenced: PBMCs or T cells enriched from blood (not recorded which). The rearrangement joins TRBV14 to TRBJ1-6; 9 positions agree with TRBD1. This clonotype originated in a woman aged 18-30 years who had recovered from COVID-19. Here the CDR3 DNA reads TGTGCCAGCAGCCAGCTTAGGGACAGGGAGAAGAAAATTGGACCCCTCCACTTT. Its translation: CASSQLRDREKKIGPLHF.